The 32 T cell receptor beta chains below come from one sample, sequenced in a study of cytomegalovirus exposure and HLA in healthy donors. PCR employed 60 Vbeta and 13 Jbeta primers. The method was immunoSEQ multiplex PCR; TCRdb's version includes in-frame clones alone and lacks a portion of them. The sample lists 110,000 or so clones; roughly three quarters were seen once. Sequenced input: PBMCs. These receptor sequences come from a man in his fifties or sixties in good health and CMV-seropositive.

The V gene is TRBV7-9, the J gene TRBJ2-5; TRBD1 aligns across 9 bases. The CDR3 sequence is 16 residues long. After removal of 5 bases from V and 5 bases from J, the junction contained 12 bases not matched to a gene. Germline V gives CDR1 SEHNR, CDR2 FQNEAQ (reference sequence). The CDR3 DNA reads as TGTGCCAGCAGCCCCGCCTTGGGACAGGGAGGCGAGACCCAGTACTTC. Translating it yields CASSPALGQGGETQYF.

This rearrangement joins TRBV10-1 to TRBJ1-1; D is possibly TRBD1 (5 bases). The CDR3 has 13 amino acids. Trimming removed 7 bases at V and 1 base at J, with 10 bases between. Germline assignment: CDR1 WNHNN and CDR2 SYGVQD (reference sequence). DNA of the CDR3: TGCGCCAGCAATTTCAGGGCGAACACTGAAGCTTTCTTT. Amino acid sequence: CASNFRANTEAFF.

In DNA, the CDR3 is TGTGCCAGCAGCCCGGCGGTCTCCCCCTACGAGCAGTACTTC. This sequence encodes CASSPAVSPYEQYF. The rearrangement joins TRBV9 to TRBJ2-7; D unresolved. V was clipped by 4 bases and J by 2 bases, with 13 bases between them. CDR3 length equals 14 residues. From germline, CDR1 is SGDLS and CDR2 YYNGEE.

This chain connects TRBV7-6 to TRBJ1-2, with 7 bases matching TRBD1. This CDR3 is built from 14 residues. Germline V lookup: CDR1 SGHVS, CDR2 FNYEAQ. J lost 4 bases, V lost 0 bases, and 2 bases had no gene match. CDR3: CASSLASGGYGYTF. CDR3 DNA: TGTGCCAGCAGCTTAGCGTCAGGGGGCTATGGCTACACCTTC.

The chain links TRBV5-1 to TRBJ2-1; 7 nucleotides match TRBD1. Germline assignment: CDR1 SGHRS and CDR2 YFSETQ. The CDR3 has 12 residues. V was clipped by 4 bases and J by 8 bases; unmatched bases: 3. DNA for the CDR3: TGCGCCAGCAGCCCGACAGGGTATGAGCAGTTCTTC. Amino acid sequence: CASSPTGYEQFF.

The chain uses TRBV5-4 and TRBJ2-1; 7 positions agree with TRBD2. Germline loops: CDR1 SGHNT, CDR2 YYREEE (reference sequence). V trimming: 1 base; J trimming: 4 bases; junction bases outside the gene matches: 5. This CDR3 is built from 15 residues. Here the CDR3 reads CASSLTSESYNEQFF. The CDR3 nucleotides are TGTGCCAGCAGCTTGACTAGCGAGTCGTACAATGAGCAGTTCTTC.

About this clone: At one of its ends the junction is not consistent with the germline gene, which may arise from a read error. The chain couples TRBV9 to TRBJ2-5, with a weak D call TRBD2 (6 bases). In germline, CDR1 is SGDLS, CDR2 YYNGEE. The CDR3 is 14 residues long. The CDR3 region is CAGSVYGGKETQYF. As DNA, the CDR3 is TGTGCCGGCAGCGTATACGGGGGAAAAGAGACCCAGTACTTC.

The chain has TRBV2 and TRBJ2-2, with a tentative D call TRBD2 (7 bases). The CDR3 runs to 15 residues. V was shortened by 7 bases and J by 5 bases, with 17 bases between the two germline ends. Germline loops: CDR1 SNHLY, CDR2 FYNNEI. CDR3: CASTRGGAETGELFF. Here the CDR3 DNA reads TGTGCCAGCACACGAGGGGGGGCCGAGACCGGGGAGCTGTTTTTT.

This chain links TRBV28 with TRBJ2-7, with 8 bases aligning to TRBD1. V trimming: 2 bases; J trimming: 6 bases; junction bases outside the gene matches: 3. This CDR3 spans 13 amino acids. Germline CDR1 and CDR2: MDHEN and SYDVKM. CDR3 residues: CASSLVQGAEQYF. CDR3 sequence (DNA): TGTGCCAGCAGTTTAGTCCAGGGGGCCGAGCAGTACTTC.

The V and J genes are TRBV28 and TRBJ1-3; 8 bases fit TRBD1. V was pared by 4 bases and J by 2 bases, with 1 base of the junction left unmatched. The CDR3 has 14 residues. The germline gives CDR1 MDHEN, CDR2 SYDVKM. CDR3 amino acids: CASSSGGAGNTIYF. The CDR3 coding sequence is TGTGCCAGCAGTTCAGGGGGCGCTGGAAACACCATATATTTT.

The CDR3 DNA is TGTGCCAGCAGTTTTAAAGGGGGGGCAAACACTGAAGCTTTCTTT. It encodes CASSFKGGANTEAFF. The V call is TRBV27, the J call TRBJ1-1; a weak D match, TRBD1 (6 bases). CDR3 length: 15 residues. Germline V gives CDR1 MNHEY, CDR2 SMNVEV (reference sequence). V was shortened by 3 bases and J by 2 bases, with 13 bases between the two germline ends.

CDR3 bases: TGTGCCAGCAGCCCCCGGGACTGGACCAATGAGCAGTTCTTC. Translated, it gives CASSPRDWTNEQFF. The chain joins TRBV21-1 to TRBJ2-1; the DNA was not used to check the table's D call, TRBD2. TRBV21-1 counts as a pseudogene. CDR3 size: 14 residues.

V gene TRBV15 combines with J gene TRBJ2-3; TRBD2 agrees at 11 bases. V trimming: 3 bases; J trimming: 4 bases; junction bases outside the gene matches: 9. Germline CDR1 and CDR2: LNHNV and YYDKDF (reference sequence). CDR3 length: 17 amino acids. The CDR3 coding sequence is TGTGCCACCAGCAGTCCCCTTAGCGGGAGGGGGCCAGATACGCAGTATTTT. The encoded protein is CATSSPLSGRGPDTQYF.

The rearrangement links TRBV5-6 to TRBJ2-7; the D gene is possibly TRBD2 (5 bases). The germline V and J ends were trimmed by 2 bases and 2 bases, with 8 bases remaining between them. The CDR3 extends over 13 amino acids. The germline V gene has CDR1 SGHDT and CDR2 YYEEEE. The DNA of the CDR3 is TGTGCCAGCAGCTTTGCGGGTACCTACGAGCAGTACTTC. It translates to CASSFAGTYEQYF.

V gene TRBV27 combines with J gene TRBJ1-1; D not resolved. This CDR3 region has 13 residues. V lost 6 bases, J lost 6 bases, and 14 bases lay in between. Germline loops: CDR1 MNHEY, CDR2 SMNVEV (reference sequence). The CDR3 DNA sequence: TGTGCCAGCAGCCCCCGGGAAGGTGCTGAAGCTTTCTTT. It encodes CASSPREGAEAFF.

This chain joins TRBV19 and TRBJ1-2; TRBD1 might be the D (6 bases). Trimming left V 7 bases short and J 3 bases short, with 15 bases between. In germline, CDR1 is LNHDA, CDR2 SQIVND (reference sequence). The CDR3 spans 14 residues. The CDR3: CASTPDRIDYGYTF. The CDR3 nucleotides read TGTGCCAGTACACCGGACAGAATTGACTATGGCTACACCTTC.

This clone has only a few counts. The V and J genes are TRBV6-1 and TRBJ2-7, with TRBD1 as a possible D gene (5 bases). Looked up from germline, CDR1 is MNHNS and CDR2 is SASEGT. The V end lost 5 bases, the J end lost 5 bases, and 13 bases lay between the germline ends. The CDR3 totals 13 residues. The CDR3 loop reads CASSSLGANEQYF. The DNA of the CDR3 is TGTGCCAGCAGTTCTCTAGGGGCCAACGAGCAGTACTTC.

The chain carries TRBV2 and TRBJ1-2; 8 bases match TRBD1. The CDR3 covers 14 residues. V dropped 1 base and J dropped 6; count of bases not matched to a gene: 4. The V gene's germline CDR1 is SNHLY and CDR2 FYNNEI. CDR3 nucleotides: TGTGCCAGCAGTGAAGGGTCAGGGGGCGATGGCTACACCTTC. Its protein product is CASSEGSGGDGYTF. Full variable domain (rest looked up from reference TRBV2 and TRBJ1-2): EPEVTQTPSHQVTQMGQEVILRCVPISNHLYFYWYRQILGQKVEFLVSFYNNEISEKSEIFDDQFSVERPDGSNFTLKIRSTKLEDSAMYFCASSEGSGGDGYTFGSGTRLTVV.

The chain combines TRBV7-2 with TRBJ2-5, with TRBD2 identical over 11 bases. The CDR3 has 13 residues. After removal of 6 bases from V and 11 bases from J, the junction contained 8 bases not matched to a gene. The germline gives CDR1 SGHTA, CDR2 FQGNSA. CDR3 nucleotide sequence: TGTGCCAGCAGAATTAGCGGGGGGGGAGAGCAGTACTTC. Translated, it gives CASRISGGGEQYF. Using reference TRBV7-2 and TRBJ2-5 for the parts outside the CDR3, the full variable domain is GAGVSQSPSNKVTEKGKDVELRCDPISGHTALYWYRQSLGQGLEFLIYFQGNSAPDKSGLPSDRFSAERTGGSVSTLTIQRTQQEDSAVYLCASRISGGGEQYFGPGTRLLVL.

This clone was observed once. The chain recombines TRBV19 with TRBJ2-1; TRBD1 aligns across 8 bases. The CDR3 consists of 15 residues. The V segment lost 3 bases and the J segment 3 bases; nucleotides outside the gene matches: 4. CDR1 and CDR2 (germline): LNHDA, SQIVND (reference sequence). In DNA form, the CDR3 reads TGTGCCAGTAGTATCACAGGGGGAGGCTACAATGAGCAGTTCTTC. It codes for CASSITGGGYNEQFF. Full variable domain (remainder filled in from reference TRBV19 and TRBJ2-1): DGGITQSPKYLFRKEGQNVTLSCEQNLNHDAMYWYRQDPGQGLRLIYYSQIVNDFQKGDIAEGYSVSREKKESFPLTVTSAQKNPTAFYLCASSITGGGYNEQFFGPGTRLTVL.

This CDR3 reads CASSLVPPSVLYNEQFF. CDR3 DNA: TGTGCCAGCAGCTTAGTTCCCCCTAGCGTCCTGTACAATGAGCAGTTCTTC. This chain connects TRBV7-6 to TRBJ2-1, with D tentatively TRBD2 (6 bases). The V gene's germline CDR1 is SGHVS and CDR2 FNYEAQ. The CDR3 sequence is 17 residues long. Trimming took off 1 base at V and 4 bases at J, with 17 bases between the two ends.

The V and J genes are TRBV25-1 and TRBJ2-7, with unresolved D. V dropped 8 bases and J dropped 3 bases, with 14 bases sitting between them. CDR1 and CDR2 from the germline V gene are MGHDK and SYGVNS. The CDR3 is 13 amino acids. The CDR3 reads CASESWAIYEQYF. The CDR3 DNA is TGTGCCAGCGAGTCCTGGGCCATCTACGAGCAGTACTTC.

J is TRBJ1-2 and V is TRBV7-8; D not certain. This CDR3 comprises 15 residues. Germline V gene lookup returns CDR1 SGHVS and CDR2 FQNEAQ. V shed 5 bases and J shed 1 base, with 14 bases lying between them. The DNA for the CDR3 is TGTGCCAGCAGCCCAGAGATCGGGATTAACTATGGCTACACCTTC. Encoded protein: CASSPEIGINYGYTF.

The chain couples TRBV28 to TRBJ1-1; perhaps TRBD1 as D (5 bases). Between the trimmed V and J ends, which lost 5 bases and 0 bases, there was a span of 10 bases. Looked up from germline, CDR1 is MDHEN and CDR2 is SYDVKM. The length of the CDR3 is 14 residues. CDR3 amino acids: CASSPGMVNTEAFF. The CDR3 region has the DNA TGTGCCAGCAGTCCAGGGATGGTGAACACTGAAGCTTTCTTT.

The CDR3: CASSRGLAGPFGEQYF. Written as DNA, the CDR3 is TGTGCCAGCAGCCGCGGACTAGCGGGGCCCTTTGGAGAGCAGTACTTC. This chain joins TRBV7-9 and TRBJ2-5; 12 bases are a match to TRBD2. The V gene end was trimmed by 5 bases and the J gene end by 11 bases; junction bases not matched to a gene: 15. The CDR3 sequence is 16 residues long. Germline CDR1 is SEHNR and CDR2 is FQNEAQ (reference sequence).

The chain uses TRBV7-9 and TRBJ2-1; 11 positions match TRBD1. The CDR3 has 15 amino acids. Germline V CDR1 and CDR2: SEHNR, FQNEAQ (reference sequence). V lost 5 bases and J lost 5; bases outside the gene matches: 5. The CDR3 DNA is TGTGCCAGCAGCCCCCGGGACAGGGGGAACAATGAGCAGTTCTTC. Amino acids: CASSPRDRGNNEQFF.

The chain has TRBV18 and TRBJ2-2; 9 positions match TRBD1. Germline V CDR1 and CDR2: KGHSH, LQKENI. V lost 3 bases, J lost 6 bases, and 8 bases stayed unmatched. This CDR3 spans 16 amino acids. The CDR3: CASSPWDRAGSGELFF. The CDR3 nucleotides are TGTGCCAGCTCACCCTGGGACAGGGCCGGATCCGGGGAGCTGTTTTTT.

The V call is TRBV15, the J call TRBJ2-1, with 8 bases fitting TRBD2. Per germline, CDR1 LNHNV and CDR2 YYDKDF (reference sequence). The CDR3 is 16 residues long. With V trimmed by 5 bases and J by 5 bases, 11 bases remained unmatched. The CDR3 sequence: CATSLNRGGLDNEQFF. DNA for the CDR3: TGTGCCACCAGCCTCAATCGGGGGGGCCTAGACAATGAGCAGTTCTTC. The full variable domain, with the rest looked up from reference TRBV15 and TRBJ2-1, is DAMVIQNPRYQVTQFGKPVTLSCSQTLNHNVMYWYQQKSSQAPKLLFHYYDKDFNNEADTPDNFQSRRPNTSFCFLDIRSPGLGDTAMYLCATSLNRGGLDNEQFFGPGTRLTVL.

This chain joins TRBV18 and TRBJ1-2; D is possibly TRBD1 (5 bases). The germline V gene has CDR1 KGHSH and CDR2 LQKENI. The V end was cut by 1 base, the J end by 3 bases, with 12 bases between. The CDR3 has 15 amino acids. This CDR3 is CASSPRRGTDYGYTF. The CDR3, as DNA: TGTGCCAGCTCACCACGTCGAGGGACTGACTATGGCTACACCTTC.

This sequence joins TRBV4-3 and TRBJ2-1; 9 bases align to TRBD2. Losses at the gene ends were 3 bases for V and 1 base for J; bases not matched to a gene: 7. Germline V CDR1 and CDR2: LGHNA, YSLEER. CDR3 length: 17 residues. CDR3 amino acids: CASSQGIAGESYNEQFF. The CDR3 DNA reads TGCGCCAGCAGCCAGGGGATAGCGGGGGAGTCCTACAATGAGCAGTTCTTC.

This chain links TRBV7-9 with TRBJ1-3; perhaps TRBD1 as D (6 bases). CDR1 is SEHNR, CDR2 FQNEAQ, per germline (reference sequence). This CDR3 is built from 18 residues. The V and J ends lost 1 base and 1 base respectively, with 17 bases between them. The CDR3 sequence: CASSLVPWTETSGNTIYF. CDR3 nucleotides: TGTGCCAGCAGCTTAGTGCCTTGGACAGAGACTTCTGGAAACACCATATATTTT.

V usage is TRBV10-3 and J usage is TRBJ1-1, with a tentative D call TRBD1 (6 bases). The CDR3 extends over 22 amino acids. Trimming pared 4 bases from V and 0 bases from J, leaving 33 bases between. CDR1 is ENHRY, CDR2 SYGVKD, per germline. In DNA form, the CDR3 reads TGTGCCATCAGTGGGTTCGGATCGTCGGGGGGCGATCCCGAGCGTTTGAACACTGAAGCTTTCTTT. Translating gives CAISGFGSSGGDPERLNTEAFF.